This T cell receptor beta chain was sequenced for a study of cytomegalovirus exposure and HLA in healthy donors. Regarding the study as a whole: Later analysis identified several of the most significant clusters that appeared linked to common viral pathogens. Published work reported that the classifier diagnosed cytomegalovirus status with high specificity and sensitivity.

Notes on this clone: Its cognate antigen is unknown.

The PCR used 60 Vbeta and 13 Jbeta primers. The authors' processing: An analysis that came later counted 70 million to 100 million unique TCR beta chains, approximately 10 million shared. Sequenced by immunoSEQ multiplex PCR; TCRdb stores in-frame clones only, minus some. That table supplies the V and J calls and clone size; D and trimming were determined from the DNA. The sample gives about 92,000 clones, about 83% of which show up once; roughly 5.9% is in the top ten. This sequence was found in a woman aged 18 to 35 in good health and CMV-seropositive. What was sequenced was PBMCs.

The CDR3, as DNA: TGCGCCAGCAAGCTTCAGGCTAACACCGGGGAGCTGTTTTTT. It specifies CASKLQANTGELFF. The chain is built from TRBV5-1 and TRBJ2-2; D remains ambiguous. The germline V and J ends were trimmed by 6 bases and 2 bases, with 11 bases remaining between them. The CDR3 covers 14 residues. Germline V gene sequence: CDR1 SGHRS, CDR2 YFSETQ.